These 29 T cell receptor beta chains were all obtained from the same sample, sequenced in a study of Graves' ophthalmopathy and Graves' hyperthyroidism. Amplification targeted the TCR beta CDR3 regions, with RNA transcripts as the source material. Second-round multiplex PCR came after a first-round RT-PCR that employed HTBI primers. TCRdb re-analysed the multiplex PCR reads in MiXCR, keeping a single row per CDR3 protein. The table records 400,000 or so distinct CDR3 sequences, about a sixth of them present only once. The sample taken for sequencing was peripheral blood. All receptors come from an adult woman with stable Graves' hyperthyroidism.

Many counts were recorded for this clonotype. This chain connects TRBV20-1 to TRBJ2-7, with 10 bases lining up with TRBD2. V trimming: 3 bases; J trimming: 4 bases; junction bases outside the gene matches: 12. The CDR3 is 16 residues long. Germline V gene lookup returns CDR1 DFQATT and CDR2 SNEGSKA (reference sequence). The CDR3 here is CSASGLAGAGAYEQYF. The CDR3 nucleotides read TGCAGTGCTAGTGGTCTAGCGGGAGCGGGCGCATACGAGCAGTACTTC.

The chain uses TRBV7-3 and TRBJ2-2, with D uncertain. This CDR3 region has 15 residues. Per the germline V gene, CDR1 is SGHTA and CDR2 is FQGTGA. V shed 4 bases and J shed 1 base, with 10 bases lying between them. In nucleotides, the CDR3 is TGTGCCAGCAGCTCTTCTGACTGGAACACCGGGGAGCTGTTTTTT. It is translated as CASSSSDWNTGELFF.

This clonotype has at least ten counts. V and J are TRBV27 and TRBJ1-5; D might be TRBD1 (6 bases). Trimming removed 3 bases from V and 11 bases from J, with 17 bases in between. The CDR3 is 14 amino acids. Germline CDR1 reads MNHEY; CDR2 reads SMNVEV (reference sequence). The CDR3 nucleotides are TGTGCCAGCAGTTTCACAGGGCCCTCCACGGCCCAGCATTTT. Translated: CASSFTGPSTAQHF.

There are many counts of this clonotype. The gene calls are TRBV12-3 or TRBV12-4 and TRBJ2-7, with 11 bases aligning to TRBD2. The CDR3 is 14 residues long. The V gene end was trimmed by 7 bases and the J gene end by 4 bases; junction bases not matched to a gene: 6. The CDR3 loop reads CASKTSGSTYEQYF. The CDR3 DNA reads TGTGCCAGCAAAACTAGCGGGAGTACTTACGAGCAGTACTTC.

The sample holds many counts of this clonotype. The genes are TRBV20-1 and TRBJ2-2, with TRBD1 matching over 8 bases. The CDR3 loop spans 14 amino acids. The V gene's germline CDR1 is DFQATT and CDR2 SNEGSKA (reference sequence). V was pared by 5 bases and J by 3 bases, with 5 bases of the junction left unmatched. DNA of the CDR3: TGCAGTGCTGATCCGACAGGGGACACCGGGGAGCTGTTTTTT. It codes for CSADPTGDTGELFF.

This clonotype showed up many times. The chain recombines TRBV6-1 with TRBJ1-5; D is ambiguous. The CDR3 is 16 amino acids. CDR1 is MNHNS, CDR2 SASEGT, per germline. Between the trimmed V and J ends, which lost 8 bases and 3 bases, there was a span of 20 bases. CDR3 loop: CASALGPRINNQPQHF. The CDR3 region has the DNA TGTGCCAGCGCGTTGGGTCCCCGGATTAACAATCAGCCCCAGCATTTT.

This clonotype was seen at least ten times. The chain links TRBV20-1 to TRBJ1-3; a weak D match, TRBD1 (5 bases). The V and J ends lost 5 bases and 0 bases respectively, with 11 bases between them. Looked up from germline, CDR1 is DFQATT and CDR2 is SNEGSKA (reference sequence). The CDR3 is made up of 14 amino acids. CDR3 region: CSAGKGNSGNTIYF. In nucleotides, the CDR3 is TGCAGTGCTGGTAAGGGGAACTCTGGAAACACCATATATTTT.

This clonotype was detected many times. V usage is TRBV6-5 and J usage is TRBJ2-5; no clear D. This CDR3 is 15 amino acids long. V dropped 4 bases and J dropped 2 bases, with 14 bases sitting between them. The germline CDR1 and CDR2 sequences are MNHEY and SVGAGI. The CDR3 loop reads CASSSRLVFQETQYF. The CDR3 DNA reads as TGTGCCAGCAGTTCGAGACTCGTCTTTCAAGAGACCCAGTACTTC.

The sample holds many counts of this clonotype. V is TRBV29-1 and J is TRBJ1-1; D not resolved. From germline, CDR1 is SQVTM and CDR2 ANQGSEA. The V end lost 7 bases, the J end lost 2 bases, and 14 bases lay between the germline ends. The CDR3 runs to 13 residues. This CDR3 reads CSASLTLNTEAFF. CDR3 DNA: TGCAGCGCCTCTCTTACACTTAACACTGAAGCTTTCTTT.

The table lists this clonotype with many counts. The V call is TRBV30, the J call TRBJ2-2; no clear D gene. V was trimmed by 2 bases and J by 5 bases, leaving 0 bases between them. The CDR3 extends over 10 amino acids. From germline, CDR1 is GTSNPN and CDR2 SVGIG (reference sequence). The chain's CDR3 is CAWSTGELFF. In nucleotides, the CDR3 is TGTGCCTGGAGTACCGGGGAGCTGTTTTTT.

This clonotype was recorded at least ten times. The CDR3 is CASSIRQATRQGNQPQHF. The CDR3 nucleotides read TGTGCCAGTAGTATACGGCAGGCGACGCGTCAGGGCAATCAGCCCCAGCATTTT. This rearrangement joins TRBV19 to TRBJ1-5; D is unresolved. V gave up 2 bases and J gave up 2 bases, with 19 bases separating them. Germline loops: CDR1 LNHDA, CDR2 SQIVND (reference sequence). The CDR3 runs 18 residues.

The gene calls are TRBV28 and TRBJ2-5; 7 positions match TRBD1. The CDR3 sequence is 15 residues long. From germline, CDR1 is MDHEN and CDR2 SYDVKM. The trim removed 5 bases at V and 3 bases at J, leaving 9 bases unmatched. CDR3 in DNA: TGTGCCAGCAGTAGACAGGGTGATTTAGAAGAGACCCAGTACTTC. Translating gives CASSRQGDLEETQYF.

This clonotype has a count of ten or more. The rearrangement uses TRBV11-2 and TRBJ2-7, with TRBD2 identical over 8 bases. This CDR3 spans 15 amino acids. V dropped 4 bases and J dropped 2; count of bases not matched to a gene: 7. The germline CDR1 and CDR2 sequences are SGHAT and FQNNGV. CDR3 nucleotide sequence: TGTGCCAGCAGCTCACCTTTGCGGGAGGCCTACGAGCAGTACTTC. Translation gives CASSSPLREAYEQYF. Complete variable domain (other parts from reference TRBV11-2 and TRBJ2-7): EAGVAQSPRYKIIEKRQSVAFWCNPISGHATLYWYQQILGQGPKLLIQFQNNGVVDDSQLPKDRFSAERLKGVDSTLKIQPAKLEDSAVYLCASSSPLREAYEQYFGPGTRLTVT.

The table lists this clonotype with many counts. In DNA form, the CDR3 reads TGTGCCTGGAGCATACGACTAGATCCGGAGACCCAGTACTTC. Protein sequence: CAWSIRLDPETQYF. This chain uses TRBV30 with TRBJ2-5, with a weak D call TRBD2 (6 bases). The CDR3 has 14 amino acids. The V and J ends lost 3 bases and 5 bases respectively, with 16 bases between them. Germline lookup yields CDR1 GTSNPN and CDR2 SVGIG (reference sequence).

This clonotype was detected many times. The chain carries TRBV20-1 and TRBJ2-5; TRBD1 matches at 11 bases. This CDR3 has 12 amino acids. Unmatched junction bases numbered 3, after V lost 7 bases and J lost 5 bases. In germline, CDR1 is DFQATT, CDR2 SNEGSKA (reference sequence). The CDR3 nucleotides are TGCAGTGGGACAGGGGGCCTCGAGACCCAGTACTTC. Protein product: CSGTGGLETQYF.

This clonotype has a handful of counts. DNA for the CDR3: TGTGCCAGCAGCCTTCCGGACAGGCGTACTGAAGCTTTCTTT. As protein: CASSLPDRRTEAFF. The chain has TRBV12-3 or TRBV12-4 and TRBJ1-1; 7 bases align to TRBD1. This CDR3 spans 14 amino acids. The junction had 9 bases not matched to a gene; V was cut back by 6 bases and J by 5 bases.

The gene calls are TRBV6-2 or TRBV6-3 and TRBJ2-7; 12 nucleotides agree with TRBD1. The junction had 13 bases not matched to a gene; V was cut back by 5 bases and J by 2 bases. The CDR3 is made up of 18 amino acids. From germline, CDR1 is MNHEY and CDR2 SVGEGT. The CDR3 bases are TGTGCCAGCAGTCCGACCCCCGGGACAGGGGGCGGCCCCTACGAGCAGTACTTC. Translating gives CASSPTPGTGGGPYEQYF.

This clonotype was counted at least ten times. CDR3 amino acids: CASSTLGGLYEQYF. The DNA for the CDR3 is TGTGCCAGCAGCACGTTGGGGGGCCTTTACGAGCAGTACTTC. This chain uses TRBV28 with TRBJ2-7; D may correspond to TRBD1 or TRBD2 (6 bases each). The CDR3 spans 14 residues. The V end lost 6 bases, the J end lost 4 bases, and 16 bases lay between the germline ends. Germline V gives CDR1 MDHEN, CDR2 SYDVKM.

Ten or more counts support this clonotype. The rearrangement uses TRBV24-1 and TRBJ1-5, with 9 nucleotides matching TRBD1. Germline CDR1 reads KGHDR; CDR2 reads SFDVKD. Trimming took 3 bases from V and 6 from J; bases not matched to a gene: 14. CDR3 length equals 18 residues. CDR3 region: CATSDGLTGTGIGQPQHF. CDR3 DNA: TGTGCCACCAGTGATGGTTTAACCGGGACAGGGATTGGTCAGCCCCAGCATTTT.

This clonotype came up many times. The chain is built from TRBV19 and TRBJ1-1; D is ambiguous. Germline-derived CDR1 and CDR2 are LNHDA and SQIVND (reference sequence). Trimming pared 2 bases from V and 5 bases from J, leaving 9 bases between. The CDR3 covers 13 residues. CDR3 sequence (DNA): TGTGCCAGTAGTATAACTAGCGGGACTGAAGCTTTCTTT. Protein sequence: CASSITSGTEAFF.

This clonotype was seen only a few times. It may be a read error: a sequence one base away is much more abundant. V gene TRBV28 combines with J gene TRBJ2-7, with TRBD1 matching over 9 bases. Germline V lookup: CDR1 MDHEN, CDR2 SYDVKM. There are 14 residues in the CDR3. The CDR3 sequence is CANSIRTGDYEQYF. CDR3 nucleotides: TGTGCCAACAGTATCCGGACAGGGGACTACGAGCAGTACTTC. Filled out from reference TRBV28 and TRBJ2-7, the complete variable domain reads DVKVTQSSRYLVKRTGEKVFLECVQDMDHENMFWYRQDPGLGLRLIYFSYDVKMKEKGDIPEGYSVSREKKERFSLILESASTNQTSMYLCANSIRTGDYEQYFGPGTRLTVT.

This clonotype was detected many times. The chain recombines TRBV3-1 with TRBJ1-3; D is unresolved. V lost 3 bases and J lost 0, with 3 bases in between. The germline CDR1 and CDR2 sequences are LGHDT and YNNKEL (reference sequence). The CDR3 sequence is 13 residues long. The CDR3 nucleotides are TGTGCCAGCAGCCACACCTCTGGAAACACCATATATTTT. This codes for CASSHTSGNTIYF.

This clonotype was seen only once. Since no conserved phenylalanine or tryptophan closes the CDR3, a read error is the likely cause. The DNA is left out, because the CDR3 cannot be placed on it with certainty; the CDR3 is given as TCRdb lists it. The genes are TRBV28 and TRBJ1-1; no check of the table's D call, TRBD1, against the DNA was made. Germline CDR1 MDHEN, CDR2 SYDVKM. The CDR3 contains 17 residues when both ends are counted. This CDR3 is CASKHTGRTGPNTEACY.

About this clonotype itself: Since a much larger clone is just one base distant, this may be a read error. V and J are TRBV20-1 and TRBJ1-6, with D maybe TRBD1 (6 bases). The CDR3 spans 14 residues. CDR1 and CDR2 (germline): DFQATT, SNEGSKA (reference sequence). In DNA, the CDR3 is TGCAGTTCTAGAACCCAGGGGACTAATTCACCCCTCCACTTT. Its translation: CSSRTQGTNSPLHF.

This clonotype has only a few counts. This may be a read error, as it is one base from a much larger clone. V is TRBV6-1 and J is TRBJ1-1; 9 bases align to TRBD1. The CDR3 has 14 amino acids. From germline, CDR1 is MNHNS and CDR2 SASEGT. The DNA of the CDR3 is TGTGCCAGCAGCTGGGACAGGGTGGGAGATGAAGTTTTCTTT. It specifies CASSWDRVGDEVFF.

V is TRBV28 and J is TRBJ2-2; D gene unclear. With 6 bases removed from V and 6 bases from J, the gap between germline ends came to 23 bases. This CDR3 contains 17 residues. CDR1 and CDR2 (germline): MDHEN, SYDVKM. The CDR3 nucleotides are TGTGCCAGCAGAGATGGGGTTTGGGCGCAAAGTGCCGGGGAGCTGTTTTTT. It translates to CASRDGVWAQSAGELFF.

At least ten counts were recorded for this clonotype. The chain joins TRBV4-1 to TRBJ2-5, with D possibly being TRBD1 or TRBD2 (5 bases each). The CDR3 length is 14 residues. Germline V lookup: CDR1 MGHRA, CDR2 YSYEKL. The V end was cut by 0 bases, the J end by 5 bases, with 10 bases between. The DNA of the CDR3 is TGCGCCAGCAGCCAAGAAGGGTGGGGGGAGACCCAGTACTTC. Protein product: CASSQEGWGETQYF.

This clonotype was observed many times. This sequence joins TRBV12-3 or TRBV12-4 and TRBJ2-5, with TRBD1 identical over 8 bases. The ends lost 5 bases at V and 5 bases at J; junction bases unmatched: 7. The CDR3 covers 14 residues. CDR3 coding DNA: TGTGCCAGCAGTGAGCCAGGGGGCAGGGAGACCCAGTACTTC. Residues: CASSEPGGRETQYF.

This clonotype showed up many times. CDR3 coding DNA: TGTGCCAGCAGCCAGCCAAGGGGGACAGGGACGGGAGAGACCCAGTACTTC. This sequence encodes CASSQPRGTGTGETQYF. The V and J genes are TRBV14 and TRBJ2-5, with 9 bases lining up with TRBD1. Germline CDR1 and CDR2: SGHDN and FVKESK. V dropped 3 bases and J dropped 4; count of bases not matched to a gene: 12. The CDR3 is made up of 17 amino acids.